This T cell receptor (beta chain) appears in the sequencing data of a study of blood T cell repertoires in COVID-19. About the study: Samples of COVID-19 (acute and convalescent) were obtained from the United States, Italy and Spain. Nucleic acid was either cDNA or gDNA, and it came from T cells, B-cell-depleted T cells, or PBMCs.

Germline loops: CDR1 ENHRY, CDR2 SYGVKD. After removal of 3 bases from V and 1 base from J, the junction contained 7 bases not matched to a gene. This CDR3 contains 16 residues. As handled by the study authors: Reference gene primer amplification gave nucleated cell count estimates. Measured with immunoSEQ multiplex PCR; TCRdb has only the in-frame clones, and not every one. D and trimming come from the DNA, and the V and J calls and clone size come from that table. The sample carries roughly 150,000 clones, around 88% recorded once. The sequenced material came from peripheral blood. The TCR originated in a human donor in a cohort sampled during active COVID-19. V gene TRBV10-3 combines with J gene TRBJ2-7; 9 bases match TRBD1. The CDR3 DNA sequence: TGTGCCATCAGTGATGAGGAACAGGGGGCATCCTACGAGCAGTACTTC. Protein product: CAISDEEQGASYEQYF.